This T cell receptor beta chain emerged from a study of T cells after posttransplantation cyclophosphamide. Treatment was busulfan-fludarabine conditioning, a marrow graft, and cyclophosphamide on days +3 and +4. Comments on this clone: Its target is unknown.

Findings and limits, study-wide: Donor-recipient repertoire similarity was low at 1-2 months, rising over year one. After PTCy, TRB diversity resembled that of CNI/methotrexate controls.

The data were produced by immunoSEQ multiplex PCR, yet TCRdb's version contains in-frame clones alone and is incomplete. The sample shows 3,200 or so clones, 75% to 90% of them seen only once. V lost 6 bases to trimming and J lost 5 bases; unmatched junction nucleotides: 3. The CDR3 runs 14 residues. Germline assignment: CDR1 SGHNT and CDR2 YYREEE (reference sequence). The gene calls are TRBV5-4 and TRBJ1-6; TRBD1 agrees at 9 bases. This material consisted of PBMCs, taken after allogeneic stem cell transplant with posttransplant cyclophosphamide. The clonotype originates from a female patient between 50 and 59 years old who received an allogeneic stem cell transplant from an unrelated donor, was CMV-positive, and had acute and chronic GVHD. Some T cells may trace back to the graft donor. CDR3 amino acids: CASNWDRDNSPLHF. In DNA form, the CDR3 reads TGTGCCAGCAATTGGGACAGGGATAATTCACCCCTCCACTTT.